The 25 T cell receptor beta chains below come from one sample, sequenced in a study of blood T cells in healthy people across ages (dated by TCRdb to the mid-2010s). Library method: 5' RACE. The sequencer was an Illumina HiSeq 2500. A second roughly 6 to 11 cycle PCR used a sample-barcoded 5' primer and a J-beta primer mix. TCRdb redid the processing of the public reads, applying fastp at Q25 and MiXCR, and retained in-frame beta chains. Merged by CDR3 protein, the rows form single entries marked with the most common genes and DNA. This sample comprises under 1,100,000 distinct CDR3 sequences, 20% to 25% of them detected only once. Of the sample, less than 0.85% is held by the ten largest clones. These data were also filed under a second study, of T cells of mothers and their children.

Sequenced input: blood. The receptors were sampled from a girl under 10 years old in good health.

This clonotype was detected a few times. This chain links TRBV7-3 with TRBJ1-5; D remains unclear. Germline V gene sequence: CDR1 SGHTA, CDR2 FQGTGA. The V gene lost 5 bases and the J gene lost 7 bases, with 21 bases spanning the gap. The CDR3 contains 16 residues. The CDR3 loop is CASSIKWTPPYQPQHF. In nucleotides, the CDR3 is TGTGCCAGCAGCATCAAATGGACGCCCCCTTACCAGCCCCAGCATTTT. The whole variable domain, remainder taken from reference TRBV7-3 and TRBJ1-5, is GAGVSQTPSNKVTEKGKYVELRCDPISGHTALYWYRQSLGQGPEFLIYFQGTGAADDSGLPNDRFFAVRPEGSVSTLKIQRTERGDSAVYLCASSIKWTPPYQPQHFGDGTRLSIL.

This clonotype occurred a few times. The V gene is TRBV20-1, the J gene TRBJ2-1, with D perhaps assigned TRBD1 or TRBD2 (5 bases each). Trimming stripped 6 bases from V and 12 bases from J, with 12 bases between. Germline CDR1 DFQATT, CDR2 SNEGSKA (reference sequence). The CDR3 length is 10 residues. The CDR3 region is CSAGTSRQFF. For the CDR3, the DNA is TGCAGTGCGGGGACGTCGAGGCAGTTCTTC.

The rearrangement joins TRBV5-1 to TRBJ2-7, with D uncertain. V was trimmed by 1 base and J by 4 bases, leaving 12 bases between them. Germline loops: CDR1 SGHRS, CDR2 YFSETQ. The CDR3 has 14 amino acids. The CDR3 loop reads CASSLRAPHYEQYF. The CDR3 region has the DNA TGCGCCAGCAGCTTGAGGGCTCCCCATTACGAGCAGTACTTC.

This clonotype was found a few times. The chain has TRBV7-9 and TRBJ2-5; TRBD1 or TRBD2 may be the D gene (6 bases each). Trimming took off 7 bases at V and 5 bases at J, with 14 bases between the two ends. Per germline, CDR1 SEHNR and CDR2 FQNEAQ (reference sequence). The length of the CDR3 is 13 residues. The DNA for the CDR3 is TGTGCCAGCATAGGCACAGGGAGGGAGACCCAGTACTTC. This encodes CASIGTGRETQYF.

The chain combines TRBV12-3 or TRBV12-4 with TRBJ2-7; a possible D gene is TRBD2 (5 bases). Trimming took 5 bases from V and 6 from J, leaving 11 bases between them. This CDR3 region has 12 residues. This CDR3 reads CASSQTRFEQYF. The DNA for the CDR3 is TGTGCCAGCAGTCAAACTAGATTCGAGCAGTACTTC.

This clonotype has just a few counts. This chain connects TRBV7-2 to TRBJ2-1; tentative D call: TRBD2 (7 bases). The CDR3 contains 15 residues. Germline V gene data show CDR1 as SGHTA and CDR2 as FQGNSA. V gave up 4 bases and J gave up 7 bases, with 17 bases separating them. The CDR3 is CASSSQGGGENEQFF. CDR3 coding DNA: TGTGCCAGCAGCTCCCAGGGAGGGGGTGAAAATGAGCAGTTCTTC.

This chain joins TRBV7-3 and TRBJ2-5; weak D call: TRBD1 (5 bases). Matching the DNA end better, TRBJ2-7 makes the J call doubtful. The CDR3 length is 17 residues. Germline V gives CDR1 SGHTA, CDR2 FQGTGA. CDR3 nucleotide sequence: TGTGCCAGCAGCTCCTCAACCGTGGACACGGAACCCTACGAGCAGTACTTC. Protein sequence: CASSSSTVDTEPYEQYF.

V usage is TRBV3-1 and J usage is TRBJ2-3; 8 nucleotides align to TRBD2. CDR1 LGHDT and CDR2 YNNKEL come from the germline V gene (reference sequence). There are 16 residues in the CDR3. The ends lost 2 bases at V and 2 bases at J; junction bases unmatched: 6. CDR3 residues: CASSQREAGDTDTQYF. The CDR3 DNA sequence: TGTGCCAGCAGCCAAAGGGAAGCGGGGGACACAGATACGCAGTATTTT.

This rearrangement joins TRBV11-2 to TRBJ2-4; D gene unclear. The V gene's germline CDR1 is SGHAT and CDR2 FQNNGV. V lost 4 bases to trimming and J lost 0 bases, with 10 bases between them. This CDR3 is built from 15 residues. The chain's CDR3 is CASSYTQSAKNIQYF. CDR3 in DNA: TGTGCCAGCAGCTACACCCAATCAGCCAAAAACATTCAGTACTTC.

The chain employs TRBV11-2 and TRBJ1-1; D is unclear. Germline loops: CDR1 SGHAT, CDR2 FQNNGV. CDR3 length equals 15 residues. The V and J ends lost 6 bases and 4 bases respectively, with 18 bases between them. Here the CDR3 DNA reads TGTGCCAGCAGGCCCCCCCGGGCATGGGGCACTGAAGCTTTCTTT. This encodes CASRPPRAWGTEAFF.

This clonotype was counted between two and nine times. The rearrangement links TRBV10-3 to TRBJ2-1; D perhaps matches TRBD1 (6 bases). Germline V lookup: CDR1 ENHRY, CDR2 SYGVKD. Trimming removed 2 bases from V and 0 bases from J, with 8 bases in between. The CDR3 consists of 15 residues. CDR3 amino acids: CAISEGGDSYNEQFF. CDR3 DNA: TGTGCCATCAGTGAGGGGGGCGACTCCTACAATGAGCAGTTCTTC.

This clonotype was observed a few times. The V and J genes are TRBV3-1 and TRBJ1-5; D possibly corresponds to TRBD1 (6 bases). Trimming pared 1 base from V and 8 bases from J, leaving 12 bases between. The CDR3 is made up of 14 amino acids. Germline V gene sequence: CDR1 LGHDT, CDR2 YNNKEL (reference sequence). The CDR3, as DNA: TGTGCCAGCAGCCAAGGGTCAGGGGTTGAGCCCCAGCATTTT. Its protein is CASSQGSGVEPQHF.

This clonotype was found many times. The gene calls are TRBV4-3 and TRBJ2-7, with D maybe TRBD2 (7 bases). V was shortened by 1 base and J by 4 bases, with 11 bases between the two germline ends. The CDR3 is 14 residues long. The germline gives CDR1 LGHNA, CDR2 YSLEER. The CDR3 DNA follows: TGCGCCAGCAGCCAAGGGCGGGGGCGGTACGAGCAGTACTTC. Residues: CASSQGRGRYEQYF.

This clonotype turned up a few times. The CDR3 reads CASSPGGPLTDTQYF. In DNA, the CDR3 is TGTGCCAGCAGCCCGGGGGGCCCCCTGACAGATACGCAGTATTTT. The chain links TRBV11-2 to TRBJ2-3; possibly TRBD2 for D (7 bases). Germline V gene sequence: CDR1 SGHAT, CDR2 FQNNGV. Trimming pared 5 bases from V and 3 bases from J, leaving 15 bases between. This CDR3 is built from 15 residues.

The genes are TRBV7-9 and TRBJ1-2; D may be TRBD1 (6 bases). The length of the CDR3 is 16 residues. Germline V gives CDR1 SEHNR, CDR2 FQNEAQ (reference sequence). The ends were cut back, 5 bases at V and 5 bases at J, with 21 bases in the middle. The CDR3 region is CASSPLKVGRGYGYTF. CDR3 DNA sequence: TGTGCCAGCAGCCCACTGAAGGTCGGCAGGGGATATGGCTACACCTTC.

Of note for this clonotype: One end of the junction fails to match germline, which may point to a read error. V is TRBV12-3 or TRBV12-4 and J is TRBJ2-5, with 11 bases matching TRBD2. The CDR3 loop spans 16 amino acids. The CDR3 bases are TGCGCCAGCAGTTTGACTAGCGGGGCCCGCACAGAGACCCAGTACTTC. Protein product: CASSLTSGARTETQYF.

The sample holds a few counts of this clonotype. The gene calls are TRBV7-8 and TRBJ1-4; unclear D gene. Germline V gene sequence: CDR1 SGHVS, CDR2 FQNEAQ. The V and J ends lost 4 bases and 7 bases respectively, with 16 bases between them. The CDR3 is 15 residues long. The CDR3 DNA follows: TGTGCCAGCAGCTCAGTGCGGGTGAAGAGTGAAAAACTGTTTTTT. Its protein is CASSSVRVKSEKLFF.

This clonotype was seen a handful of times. The CDR3 DNA reads as TGTGCCAGCACCTCCAACTGGGCTGGGCCCTACGAGCAGTACTTC. Translation gives CASTSNWAGPYEQYF. This rearrangement joins TRBV27 to TRBJ2-7; no clear D. The V end lost 7 bases, the J end lost 2 bases, and 18 bases lay between the germline ends. CDR1 is MNHEY, CDR2 SMNVEV, per germline (reference sequence). This CDR3 is 15 amino acids long.

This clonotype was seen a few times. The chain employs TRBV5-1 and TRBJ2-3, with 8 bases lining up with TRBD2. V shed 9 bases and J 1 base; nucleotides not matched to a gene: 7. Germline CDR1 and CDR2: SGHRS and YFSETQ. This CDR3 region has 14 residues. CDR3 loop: CATKAGAGTDTQYF. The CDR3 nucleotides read TGCGCCACAAAAGCGGGAGCGGGCACAGATACGCAGTATTTT.

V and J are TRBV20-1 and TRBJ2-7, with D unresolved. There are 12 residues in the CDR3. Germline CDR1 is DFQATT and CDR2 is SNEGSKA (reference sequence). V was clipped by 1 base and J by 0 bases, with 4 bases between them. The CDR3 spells CSARGYSYEQYF. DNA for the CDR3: TGCAGTGCTAGAGGCTACTCCTACGAGCAGTACTTC.

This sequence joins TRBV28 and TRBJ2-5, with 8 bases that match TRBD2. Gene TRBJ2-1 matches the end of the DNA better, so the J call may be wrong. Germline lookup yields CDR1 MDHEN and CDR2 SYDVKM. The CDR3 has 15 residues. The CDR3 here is CASSLSSGGVNEQFF. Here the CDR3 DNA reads TGTGCCAGCAGTTTGTCCAGCGGGGGAGTCAATGAGCAGTTCTTC.

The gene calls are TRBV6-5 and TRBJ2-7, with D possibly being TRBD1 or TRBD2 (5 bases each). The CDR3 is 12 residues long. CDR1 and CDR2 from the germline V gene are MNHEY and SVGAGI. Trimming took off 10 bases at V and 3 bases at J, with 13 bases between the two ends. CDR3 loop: CATKQEDYEQYF. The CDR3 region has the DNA TGTGCCACCAAACAGGAGGACTACGAGCAGTACTTC.

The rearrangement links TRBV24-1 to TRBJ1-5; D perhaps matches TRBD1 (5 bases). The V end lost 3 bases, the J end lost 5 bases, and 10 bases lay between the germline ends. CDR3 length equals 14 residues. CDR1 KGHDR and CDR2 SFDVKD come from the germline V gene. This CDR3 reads CATSDQGLHQPQHF. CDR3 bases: TGTGCCACCAGTGATCAGGGCCTTCATCAGCCCCAGCATTTT.

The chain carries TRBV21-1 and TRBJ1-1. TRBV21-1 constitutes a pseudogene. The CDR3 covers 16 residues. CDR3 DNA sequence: TGTGCCAGCAGCCTGGGGTTATTTGGACCGAACACTGAAGCTTTCTTT. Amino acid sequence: CASSLGLFGPNTEAFF.

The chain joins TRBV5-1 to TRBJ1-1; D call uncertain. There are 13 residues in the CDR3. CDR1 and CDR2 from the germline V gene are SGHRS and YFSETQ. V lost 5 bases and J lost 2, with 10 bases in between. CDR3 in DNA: TGCGCCAGCAGTAGGTCGGGCAACACTGAAGCTTTCTTT. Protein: CASSRSGNTEAFF.